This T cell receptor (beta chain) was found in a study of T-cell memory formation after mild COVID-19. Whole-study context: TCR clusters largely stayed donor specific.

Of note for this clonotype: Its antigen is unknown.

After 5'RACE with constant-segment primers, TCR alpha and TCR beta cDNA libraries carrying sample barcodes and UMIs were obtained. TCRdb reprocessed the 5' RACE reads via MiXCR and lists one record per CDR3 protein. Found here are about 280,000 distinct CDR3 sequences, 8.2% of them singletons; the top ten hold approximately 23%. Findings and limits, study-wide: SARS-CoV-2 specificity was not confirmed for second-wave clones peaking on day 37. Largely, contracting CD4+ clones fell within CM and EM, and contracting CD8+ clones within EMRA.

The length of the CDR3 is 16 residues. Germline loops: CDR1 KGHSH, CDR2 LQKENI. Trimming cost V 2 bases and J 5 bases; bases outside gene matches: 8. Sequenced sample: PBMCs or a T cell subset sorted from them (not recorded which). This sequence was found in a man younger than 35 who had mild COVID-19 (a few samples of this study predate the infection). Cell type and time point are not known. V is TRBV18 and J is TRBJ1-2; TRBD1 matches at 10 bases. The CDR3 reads CASSPMSDRGYYGYTF. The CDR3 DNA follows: TGTGCCAGCTCACCAATGTCGGACAGGGGGTATTATGGCTACACCTTC.